Sequencing of this T cell receptor beta chain was carried out in a study of naive and memory T cell subsets. The germline V and J ends were trimmed by 7 bases and 6 bases, with 10 bases remaining between them. The CDR3 totals 12 residues. Germline V gives CDR1 LNHDA, CDR2 SQIVND (reference sequence). The library had UMIs added by 3' ligation of an oligonucleotide to TCR cDNA. This clonotype was seen at least ten times. The SP2 primer and nested alpha and beta constant region primers amplified ligated cDNA in four rounds. TCRdb analysed the 5' RACE reads with MiXCR anew, one entry per CDR3 protein. The table lists more than 45,000 distinct CDR3 sequences, over 7% of them singletons, with almost 10% in the top ten.

The chain couples TRBV19 to TRBJ1-5; D gene ambiguous. The receptor's source is a male donor in good health. The CDR3 here is CASTPGGQPQHF. The CDR3 region has the DNA TGTGCCAGTACCCCGGGAGGTCAGCCCCAGCATTTT. Full variable domain (remainder filled in from reference TRBV19 and TRBJ1-5): DGGITQSPKYLFRKEGQNVTLSCEQNLNHDAMYWYRQDPGQGLRLIYYSQIVNDFQKGDIAEGYSVSREKKESFPLTVTSAQKNPTAFYLCASTPGGQPQHFGDGTRLSIL.